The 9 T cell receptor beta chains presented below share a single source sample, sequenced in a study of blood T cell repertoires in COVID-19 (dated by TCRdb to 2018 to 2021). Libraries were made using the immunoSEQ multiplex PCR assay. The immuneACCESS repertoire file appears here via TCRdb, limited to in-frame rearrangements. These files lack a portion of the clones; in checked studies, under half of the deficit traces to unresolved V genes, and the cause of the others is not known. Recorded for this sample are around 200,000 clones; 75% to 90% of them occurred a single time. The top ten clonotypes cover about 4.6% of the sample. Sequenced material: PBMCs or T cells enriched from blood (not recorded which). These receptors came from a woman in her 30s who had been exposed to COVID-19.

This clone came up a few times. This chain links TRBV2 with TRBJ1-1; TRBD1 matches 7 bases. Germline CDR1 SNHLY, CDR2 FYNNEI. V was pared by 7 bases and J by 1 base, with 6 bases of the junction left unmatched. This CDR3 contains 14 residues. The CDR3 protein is CASNPRDRNTEAFF. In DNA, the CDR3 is TGTGCCAGCAATCCGCGGGACAGGAACACTGAAGCTTTCTTT.

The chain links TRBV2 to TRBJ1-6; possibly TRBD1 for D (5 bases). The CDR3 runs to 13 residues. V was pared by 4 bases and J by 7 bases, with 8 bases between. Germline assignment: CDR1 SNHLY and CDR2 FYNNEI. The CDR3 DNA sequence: TGTGCCAGCAGTGGGGCAGGGAATTCACCCCTCCACTTT. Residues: CASSGAGNSPLHF.

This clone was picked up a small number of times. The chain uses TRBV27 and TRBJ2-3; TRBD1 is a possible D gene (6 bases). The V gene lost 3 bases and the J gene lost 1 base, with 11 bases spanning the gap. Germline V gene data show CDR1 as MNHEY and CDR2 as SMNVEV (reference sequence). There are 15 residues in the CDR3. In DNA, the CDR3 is TGTGCCAGCAGTTTGGGGTGGACAGGCACAGATACGCAGTATTTT. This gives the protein CASSLGWTGTDTQYF.

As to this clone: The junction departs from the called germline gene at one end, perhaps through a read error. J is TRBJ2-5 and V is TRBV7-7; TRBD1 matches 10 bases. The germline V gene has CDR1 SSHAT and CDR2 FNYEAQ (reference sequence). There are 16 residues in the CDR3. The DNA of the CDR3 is TGTGCTAGCAGCCCGCGGGACAGGGGAGTCTGGGAGACCCAGTACTTC. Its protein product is CASSPRDRGVWETQYF.

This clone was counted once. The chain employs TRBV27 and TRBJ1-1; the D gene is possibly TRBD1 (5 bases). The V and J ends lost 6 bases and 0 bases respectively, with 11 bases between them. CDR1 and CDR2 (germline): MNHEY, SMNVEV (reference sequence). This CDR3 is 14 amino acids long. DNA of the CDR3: TGTGCCAGCAGGTCATACAGGATGAACACTGAAGCTTTCTTT. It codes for CASRSYRMNTEAFF.

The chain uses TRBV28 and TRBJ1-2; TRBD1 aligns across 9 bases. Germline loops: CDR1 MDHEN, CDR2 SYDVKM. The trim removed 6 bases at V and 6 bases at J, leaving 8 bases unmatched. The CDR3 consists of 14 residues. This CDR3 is CASRSGTGSHGYTF. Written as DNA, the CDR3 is TGTGCCAGCAGGTCCGGGACAGGGTCTCATGGCTACACCTTC.

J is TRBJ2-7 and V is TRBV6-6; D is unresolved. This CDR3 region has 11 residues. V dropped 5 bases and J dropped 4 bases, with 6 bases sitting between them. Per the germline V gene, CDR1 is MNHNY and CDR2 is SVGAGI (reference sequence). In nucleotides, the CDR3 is TGTGCCAGCAGTCTGAGGTACGAGCAGTACTTC. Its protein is CASSLRYEQYF.

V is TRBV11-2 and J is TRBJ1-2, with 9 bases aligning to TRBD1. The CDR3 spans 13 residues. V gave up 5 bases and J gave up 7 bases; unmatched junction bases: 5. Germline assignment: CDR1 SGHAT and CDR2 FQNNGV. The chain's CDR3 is CASSKQGAFGYTF. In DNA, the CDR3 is TGTGCCAGCAGCAAACAGGGGGCTTTTGGCTACACCTTC.

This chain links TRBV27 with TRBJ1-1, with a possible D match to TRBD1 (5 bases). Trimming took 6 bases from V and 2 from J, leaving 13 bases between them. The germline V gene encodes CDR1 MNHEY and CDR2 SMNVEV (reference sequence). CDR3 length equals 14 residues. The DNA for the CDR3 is TGTGCCAGCAGGCGGGACGGTCGAAACACTGAAGCTTTCTTT. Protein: CASRRDGRNTEAFF.